This is a list of T cell receptor beta chains from one sample in a study of beta chain features in type 1 diabetes. Profiling relied on immunoSEQ multiplex PCR, and the TCRdb table lists in-frame clones only, not all of them. The repertoire holds around 250,000 clones, with 25% to 30% as singletons. Input material: central memory CD4+ T cells from blood. These receptors came from a man aged 25 to 40 in good health. Both conserved end residues are part of each CDR3. Fields, in order: J gene, clone size, CDR3 length, V gene, D gene, CDR3 protein, CDR3 DNA. The D gene is left open where the match is weak. Rows may omit the clone size; those that give it use once, few, many or a size class.

j_gene: TRBJ2-7
abundance: .
len: 11
v_gene: TRBV5-4
d_gene: .
CDR3aa: CASSTQYEQYF
CDR3nt: TGTGCCAGCAGCACACAGTACGAGCAGTACTTC

j_gene: TRBJ2-5
abundance: few
len: 13
v_gene: TRBV4-3
d_gene: TRBD1
CDR3aa: CASAGDRGGEQYF
CDR3nt: TGCGCCAGCGCCGGGGACAGGGGAGGTGAGCAGTACTTC

j_gene: TRBJ1-1
abundance: few
len: 13
v_gene: TRBV27
d_gene: .
CDR3aa: CASSLVGVTEAFF
CDR3nt: TGTGCCAGCAGTTTAGTGGGGGTAACTGAAGCTTTCTTT

j_gene: TRBJ2-3
abundance: few
len: 14
v_gene: TRBV30
d_gene: .
CDR3aa: CAWNMGLSTDTQYF
CDR3nt: TGTGCCTGGAATATGGGGCTGAGCACAGATACGCAGTATTTT

j_gene: TRBJ2-7
abundance: .
len: 12
v_gene: TRBV30
d_gene: .
CDR3aa: CAWTIGTYEQYF
CDR3nt: TGTGCCTGGACGATAGGGACCTACGAGCAGTACTTC

j_gene: TRBJ2-3
abundance: .
len: 11
v_gene: TRBV20-1
d_gene: .
CDR3aa: CSARNVDTQYF
CDR3nt: TGCAGTGCTAGAAACGTGGATACGCAGTATTTT

j_gene: TRBJ1-1
abundance: few
len: 13
v_gene: TRBV14
d_gene: .
CDR3aa: CASSQVSPTEAFF
CDR3nt: TGTGCCAGCAGCCAAGTATCCCCCACTGAAGCTTTCTTT

j_gene: TRBJ2-7
abundance: .
len: 14
v_gene: TRBV7-2
d_gene: .
CDR3aa: CASSLLDSPYEQYF
CDR3nt: TGTGCCAGCAGCTTACTGGACAGCCCATACGAGCAGTACTTC

j_gene: TRBJ2-5
abundance: .
len: 17
v_gene: TRBV5-5
d_gene: .
CDR3aa: CASSSWGASGKQETQYF
CDR3nt: TGTGCCAGCAGCTCGTGGGGGGCGAGCGGGAAGCAAGAGACCCAGTACTTC

j_gene: TRBJ2-1
abundance: few
len: 15
v_gene: TRBV5-1
d_gene: TRBD1
CDR3aa: CASSGQGLTYNEQFF
CDR3nt: TGCGCCAGCAGCGGACAGGGGTTAACCTACAATGAGCAGTTCTTC

j_gene: TRBJ2-3
abundance: .
len: 16
v_gene: TRBV5-1
d_gene: TRBD1
CDR3aa: CASSLDPGGITDTQYF
CDR3nt: TGCGCCAGCAGCTTGGATCCAGGGGGCATCACAGATACGCAGTATTTT

j_gene: TRBJ1-1
abundance: .
len: 13
v_gene: TRBV4-2
d_gene: .
CDR3aa: CASSFQGDTEAFF
CDR3nt: TGTGCCAGCAGTTTCCAAGGAGACACTGAAGCTTTCTTT

j_gene: TRBJ1-1
abundance: .
len: 11
v_gene: TRBV20-1
d_gene: .
CDR3aa: CSAKGNTEAFF
CDR3nt: TGCAGTGCTAAAGGGAACACTGAAGCTTTCTTT

j_gene: TRBJ2-1
abundance: few
len: 12
v_gene: TRBV7-8
d_gene: .
CDR3aa: CASSGSVTEQFF
CDR3nt: TGTGCCAGCAGCGGGTCTGTGACAGAGCAGTTCTTC

j_gene: TRBJ2-1
abundance: .
len: 14
v_gene: TRBV5-1
d_gene: .
CDR3aa: CASSLGPQGNEQFF
CDR3nt: TGCGCCAGCAGCTTGGGGCCTCAGGGGAATGAGCAGTTCTTC

j_gene: TRBJ2-1
abundance: .
len: 12
v_gene: TRBV28
d_gene: .
CDR3aa: CASSRARNEQFF
CDR3nt: TGTGCCAGCAGCCGTGCCCGTAATGAGCAGTTCTTC

j_gene: TRBJ2-2
abundance: .
len: 16
v_gene: TRBV9
d_gene: .
CDR3aa: CASSPGQAGGTGELFF
CDR3nt: TGTGCCAGCAGCCCGGGACAGGCGGGAGGCACCGGGGAGCTGTTTTTT

j_gene: TRBJ1-2
abundance: .
len: 14
v_gene: TRBV25-1
d_gene: .
CDR3aa: CASSELGTNYGYTF
CDR3nt: TGTGCCAGCAGTGAATTGGGGACAAACTATGGCTACACCTTC

j_gene: TRBJ2-1
abundance: .
len: 11
v_gene: TRBV7-2
d_gene: .
CDR3aa: CASSFRDEQFF
CDR3nt: TGTGCCAGCAGCTTCCGGGATGAGCAGTTCTTC

j_gene: TRBJ1-1
abundance: .
len: 14
v_gene: TRBV30
d_gene: .
CDR3aa: CAWSADRRNTEAFF
CDR3nt: TGTGCCTGGAGTGCGGACAGACGGAACACTGAAGCTTTCTTT

j_gene: TRBJ2-1
abundance: few
len: 15
v_gene: TRBV7-2
d_gene: .
CDR3aa: CASSLARGQTNEQFF
CDR3nt: TGTGCCAGCAGCTTAGCGCGAGGACAGACGAATGAGCAGTTCTTC

j_gene: TRBJ1-1
abundance: .
len: 14
v_gene: TRBV14
d_gene: .
CDR3aa: CASSQETPNTEAFF
CDR3nt: TGTGCCAGCAGCCAAGAAACACCGAACACTGAAGCTTTCTTT

j_gene: TRBJ2-5
abundance: few
len: 15
v_gene: TRBV5-6
d_gene: TRBD1
CDR3aa: CASFTGGSGKETQYF
CDR3nt: TGTGCCAGCTTTACAGGGGGCTCCGGAAAAGAGACCCAGTACTTC

j_gene: TRBJ1-3
abundance: .
len: 14
v_gene: TRBV13
d_gene: TRBD1
CDR3aa: CASSYRDRANTIYF
CDR3nt: TGTGCCAGCAGCTACCGGGACAGGGCAAACACCATATATTTT

j_gene: TRBJ2-3
abundance: many
len: 13
v_gene: TRBV10-3
d_gene: TRBD1
CDR3aa: CATGEGAEDTQYF
CDR3nt: TGTGCCACCGGTGAGGGGGCAGAAGATACGCAGTATTTT

j_gene: TRBJ2-1
abundance: few
len: 14
v_gene: TRBV30
d_gene: .
CDR3aa: CAWNTIGSYNEQFF
CDR3nt: TGTGCCTGGAATACGATCGGCTCCTACAATGAGCAGTTCTTC

j_gene: TRBJ2-1
abundance: few
len: 16
v_gene: TRBV5-1
d_gene: TRBD2
CDR3aa: CASSDPGTSGRNEQFF
CDR3nt: TGCGCCAGCAGCGATCCCGGGACTAGCGGGAGGAATGAGCAGTTCTTC

j_gene: TRBJ2-7
abundance: medium-sized
len: 13
v_gene: TRBV7-2
d_gene: .
CDR3aa: CASSFTTVGEQYF
CDR3nt: TGTGCCAGCAGCTTCACGACAGTGGGAGAGCAGTACTTC

j_gene: TRBJ1-1
abundance: .
len: 12
v_gene: TRBV11-2
d_gene: .
CDR3aa: CASSPQGTEAFF
CDR3nt: TGTGCCAGCAGCCCCCAGGGCACTGAAGCTTTCTTT

j_gene: TRBJ2-3
abundance: many
len: 13
v_gene: TRBV29-1
d_gene: .
CDR3aa: CSVHGRSTDTQYF
CDR3nt: TGCAGCGTTCACGGACGGAGCACAGATACGCAGTATTTT

j_gene: TRBJ2-1
abundance: few
len: 11
v_gene: TRBV19
d_gene: .
CDR3aa: CASSAYNEQFF
CDR3nt: TGTGCCAGTAGTGCCTACAATGAGCAGTTCTTC

j_gene: TRBJ2-1
abundance: .
len: 14
v_gene: TRBV6-5
d_gene: TRBD2
CDR3aa: CASTQQAGGSEQFF
CDR3nt: TGTGCCAGCACCCAACAGGCGGGGGGCAGTGAGCAGTTCTTC

j_gene: TRBJ2-3
abundance: .
len: 13
v_gene: TRBV6-1
d_gene: .
CDR3aa: CASSEGTGDTQYF
CDR3nt: TGTGCCAGCAGTGAGGGGACGGGGGATACGCAGTATTTT

j_gene: TRBJ2-7
abundance: .
len: 14
v_gene: TRBV7-2
d_gene: TRBD2
CDR3aa: CASSSAGARYEQYF
CDR3nt: TGTGCCAGCAGCTCCGCGGGAGCTCGATACGAGCAGTACTTC

j_gene: TRBJ1-5
abundance: few
len: 12
v_gene: TRBV28
d_gene: .
CDR3aa: CASSSRGQPQHF
CDR3nt: TGTGCCAGCAGTTCCAGGGGACAGCCCCAGCATTTT

j_gene: TRBJ1-5
abundance: .
len: 11
v_gene: TRBV29-1
d_gene: .
CDR3aa: CSVEVGDLRHF
CDR3nt: TGCAGCGTTGAGGTGGGGGACCTTCGGCATTTT

j_gene: TRBJ1-4
abundance: .
len: 14
v_gene: TRBV30
d_gene: TRBD1
CDR3aa: CAWSEGTANEKLFF
CDR3nt: TGTGCCTGGAGTGAAGGGACAGCTAATGAAAAACTGTTTTTT

j_gene: TRBJ2-7
abundance: few
len: 13
v_gene: TRBV6-5
d_gene: .
CDR3aa: CASSRTDAAEQYF
CDR3nt: TGTGCCAGCAGTCGGACAGATGCTGCCGAGCAGTACTTC

j_gene: TRBJ2-1
abundance: .
len: 14
v_gene: TRBV5-6
d_gene: .
CDR3aa: CASTPTVSYNEQFF
CDR3nt: TGTGCCAGCACTCCGACGGTCTCTTACAATGAGCAGTTCTTC

j_gene: TRBJ1-1
abundance: few
len: 13
v_gene: TRBV19
d_gene: .
CDR3aa: CASSQQGSTEAFF
CDR3nt: TGTGCCAGTAGTCAACAGGGAAGCACTGAAGCTTTCTTT

j_gene: TRBJ2-5
abundance: .
len: 18
v_gene: TRBV7-9
d_gene: TRBD1
CDR3aa: CASSKYPRGQGRGETQYF
CDR3nt: TGTGCCAGCAGCAAATACCCCCGGGGACAGGGGAGAGGAGAGACCCAGTACTTC

j_gene: TRBJ2-7
abundance: few
len: 15
v_gene: TRBV7-2
d_gene: .
CDR3aa: CASSLGHSGSYEQYF
CDR3nt: TGTGCCAGCAGCTTAGGGCACTCTGGCTCCTACGAGCAGTACTTC

j_gene: TRBJ2-7
abundance: once
len: 14
v_gene: TRBV6-5
d_gene: .
CDR3aa: CASSASGRVDEQYF
CDR3nt: TGTGCCAGCAGTGCGTCAGGGCGCGTCGACGAGCAGTACTTC